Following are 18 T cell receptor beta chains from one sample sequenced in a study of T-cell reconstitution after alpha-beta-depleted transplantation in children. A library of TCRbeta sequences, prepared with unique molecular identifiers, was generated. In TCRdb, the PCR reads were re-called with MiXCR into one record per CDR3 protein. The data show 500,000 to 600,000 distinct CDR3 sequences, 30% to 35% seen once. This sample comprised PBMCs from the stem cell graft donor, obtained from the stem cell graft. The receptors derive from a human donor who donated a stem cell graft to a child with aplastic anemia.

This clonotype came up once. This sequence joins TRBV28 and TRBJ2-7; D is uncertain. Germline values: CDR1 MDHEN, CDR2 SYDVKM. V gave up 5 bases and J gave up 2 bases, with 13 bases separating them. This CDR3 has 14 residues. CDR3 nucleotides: TGTGCCAGCAGTCCTAGGGTTCCTCCCTACGAGCAGTACTTC. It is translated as CASSPRVPPYEQYF.

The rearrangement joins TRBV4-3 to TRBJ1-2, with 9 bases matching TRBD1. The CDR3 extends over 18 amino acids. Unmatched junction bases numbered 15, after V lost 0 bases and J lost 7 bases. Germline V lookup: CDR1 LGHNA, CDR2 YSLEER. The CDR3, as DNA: TGCGCCAGCAGCCAAGATCGACAGGGGGACCTTGGAGGCCTTGGCTACACCTTC. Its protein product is CASSQDRQGDLGGLGYTF.

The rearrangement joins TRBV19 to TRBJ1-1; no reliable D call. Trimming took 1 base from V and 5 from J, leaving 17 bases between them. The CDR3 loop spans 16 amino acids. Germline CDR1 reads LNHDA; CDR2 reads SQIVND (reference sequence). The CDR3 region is CASSIANIHRATEAFF. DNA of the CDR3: TGTGCCAGTAGTATAGCGAACATCCACCGGGCGACTGAAGCTTTCTTT.

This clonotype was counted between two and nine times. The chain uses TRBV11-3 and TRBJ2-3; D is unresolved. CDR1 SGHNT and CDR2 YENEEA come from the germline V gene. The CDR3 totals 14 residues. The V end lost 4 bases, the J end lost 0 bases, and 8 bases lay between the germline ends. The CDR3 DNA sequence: TGTGCCAGCAGCTCTCAGATGAGCACAGATACGCAGTATTTT. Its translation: CASSSQMSTDTQYF.

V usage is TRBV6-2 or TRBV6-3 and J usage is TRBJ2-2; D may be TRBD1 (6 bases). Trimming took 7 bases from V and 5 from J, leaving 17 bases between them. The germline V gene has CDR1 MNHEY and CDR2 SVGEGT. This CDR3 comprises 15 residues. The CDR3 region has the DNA TGTGCCAGCACCTCAGGACAGAAAATAACCGGGGAGCTGTTTTTT. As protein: CASTSGQKITGELFF.

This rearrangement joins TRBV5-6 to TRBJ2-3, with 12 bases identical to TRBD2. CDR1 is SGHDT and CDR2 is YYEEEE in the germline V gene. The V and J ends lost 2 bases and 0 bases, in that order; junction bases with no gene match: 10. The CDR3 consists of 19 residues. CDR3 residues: CASSFAGLAGFSSTDTQYF. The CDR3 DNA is TGTGCCAGCAGCTTCGCCGGACTAGCGGGGTTTTCTAGCACAGATACGCAGTATTTT.

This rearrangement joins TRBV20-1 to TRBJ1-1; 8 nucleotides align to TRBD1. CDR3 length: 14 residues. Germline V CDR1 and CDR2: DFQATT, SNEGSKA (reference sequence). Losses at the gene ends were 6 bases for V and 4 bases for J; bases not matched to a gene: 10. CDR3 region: CSADRTGIGTEAFF. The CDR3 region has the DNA TGCAGTGCCGACCGGACAGGGATCGGCACTGAAGCTTTCTTT.

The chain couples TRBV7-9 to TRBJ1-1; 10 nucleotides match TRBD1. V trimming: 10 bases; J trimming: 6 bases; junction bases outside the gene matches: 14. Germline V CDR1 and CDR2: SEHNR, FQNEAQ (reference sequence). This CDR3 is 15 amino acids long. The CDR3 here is CAITGQGRTNAEAFF. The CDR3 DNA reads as TGTGCCATCACGGGACAGGGGCGTACAAACGCTGAAGCTTTCTTT.

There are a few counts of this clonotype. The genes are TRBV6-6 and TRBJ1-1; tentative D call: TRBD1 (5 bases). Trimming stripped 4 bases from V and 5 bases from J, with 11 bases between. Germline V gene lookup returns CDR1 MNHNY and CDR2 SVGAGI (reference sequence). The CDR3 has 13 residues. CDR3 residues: CASSSLGGTEAFF. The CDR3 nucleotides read TGTGCCAGCAGTTCCCTGGGGGGGACTGAAGCTTTCTTT.

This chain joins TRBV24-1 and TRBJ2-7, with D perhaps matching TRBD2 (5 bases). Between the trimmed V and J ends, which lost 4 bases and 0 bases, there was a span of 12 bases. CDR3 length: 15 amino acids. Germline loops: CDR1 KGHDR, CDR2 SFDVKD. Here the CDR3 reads CATSEGGSSSYEQYV. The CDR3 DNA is TGTGCCACCAGTGAGGGCGGGTCGAGCTCCTACGAGCAGTACGTC.

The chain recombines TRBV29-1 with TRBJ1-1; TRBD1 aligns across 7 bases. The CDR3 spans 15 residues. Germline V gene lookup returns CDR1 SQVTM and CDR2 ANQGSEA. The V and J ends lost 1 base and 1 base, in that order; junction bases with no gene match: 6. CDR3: CSVEVRGSGNTEAFF. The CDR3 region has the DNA TGCAGCGTTGAAGTCAGGGGGTCGGGGAACACTGAAGCTTTCTTT.

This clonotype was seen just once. The DNA of the CDR3 is TGCGCCAGCAGCCGTGACGGCACAGATACGCAGTATTTT. This codes for CASSRDGTDTQYF. The chain couples TRBV5-1 to TRBJ2-3; D ambiguous. Germline V gene lookup returns CDR1 SGHRS and CDR2 YFSETQ. The CDR3 contains 13 residues. Trimming took off 4 bases at V and 1 base at J, with 7 bases between the two ends.

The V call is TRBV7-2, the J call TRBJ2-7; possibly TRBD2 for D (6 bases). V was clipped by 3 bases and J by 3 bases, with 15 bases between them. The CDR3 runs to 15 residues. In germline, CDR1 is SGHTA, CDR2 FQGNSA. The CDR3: CASSLEEGYLYEQYV. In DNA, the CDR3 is TGTGCCAGCAGCTTGGAGGAGGGGTATCTCTACGAGCAGTACGTC.

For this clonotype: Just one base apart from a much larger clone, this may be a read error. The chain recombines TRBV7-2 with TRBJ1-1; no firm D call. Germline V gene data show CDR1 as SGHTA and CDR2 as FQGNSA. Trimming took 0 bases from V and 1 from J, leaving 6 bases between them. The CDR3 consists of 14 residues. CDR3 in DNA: TGTGCCAGCAGCTTAGCGGCCAGGAACACTGAAGCTTTCTTT. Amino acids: CASSLAARNTEAFF.

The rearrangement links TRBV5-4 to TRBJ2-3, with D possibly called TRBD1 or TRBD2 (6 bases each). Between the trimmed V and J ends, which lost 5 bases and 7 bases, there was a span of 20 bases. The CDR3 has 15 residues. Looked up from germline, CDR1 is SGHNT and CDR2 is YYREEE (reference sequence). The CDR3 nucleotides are TGTGCCAGCAGTGCGACGGTGGGGGGCCCGAATACGCAGTATTTT. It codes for CASSATVGGPNTQYF.

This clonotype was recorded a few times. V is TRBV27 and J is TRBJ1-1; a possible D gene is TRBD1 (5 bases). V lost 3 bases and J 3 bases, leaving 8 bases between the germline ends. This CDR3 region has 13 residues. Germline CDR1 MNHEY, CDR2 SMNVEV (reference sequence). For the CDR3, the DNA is TGTGCCAGCAGTTTGGGGCTGCACACTGAAGCTTTCTTT. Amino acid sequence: CASSLGLHTEAFF.

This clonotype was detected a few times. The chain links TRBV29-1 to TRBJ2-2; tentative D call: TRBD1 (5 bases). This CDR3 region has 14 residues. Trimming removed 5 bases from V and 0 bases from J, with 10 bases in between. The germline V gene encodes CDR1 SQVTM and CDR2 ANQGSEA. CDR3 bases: TGCAGCGTTAGACAGTTGACGAACACCGGGGAGCTGTTTTTT. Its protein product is CSVRQLTNTGELFF.

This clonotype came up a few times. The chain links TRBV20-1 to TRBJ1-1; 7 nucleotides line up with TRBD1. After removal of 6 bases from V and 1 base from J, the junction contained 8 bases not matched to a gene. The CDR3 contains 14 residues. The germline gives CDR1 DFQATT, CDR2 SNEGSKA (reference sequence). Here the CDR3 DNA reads TGCAGTGCGACTACCGGGACAGCGAACACTGAAGCTTTCTTT. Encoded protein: CSATTGTANTEAFF.